Following are 5 T cell receptor beta chains from one sample sequenced in a study of spatial heterogeneity in lung cancer (dated by TCRdb to the late 2010s). Library prep was done by 5' RACE. Data came from a NextSeq 500. TCRdb itself trimmed the public reads at Q25 with fastp, ran MiXCR and retained productive beta chains. A single entry per CDR3 protein holds the most common genes and DNA from its merged rows. For this sample the table gives over 14,000 distinct CDR3 sequences, of which about a tenth were detected only once. Clones ranked in the top ten supply 34% of the sample. In the paper's terms, the time point label means: sample taken at primary tumor resection. Whole RNA extracted from tumor and nontumor lung tissue, or from cryopreserved PBMC samples, was used for TCR sequencing without cell sorting. Sample: PBMCs, taken at surgery. These receptors were obtained from a female donor with early-stage non-small cell lung cancer.

This clonotype was counted ten times or more. The chain recombines TRBV6-6 with TRBJ2-1, with D unclear. The CDR3 totals 14 residues. Germline CDR1 MNHNY, CDR2 SVGAGI (reference sequence). Trimming took 2 bases from V and 5 from J, leaving 10 bases between them. The CDR3 DNA reads TGTGCCAGCAGTTACCTCACAGAGAACAATGAGCAGTTCTTC. Amino acid sequence: CASSYLTENNEQFF.

This clonotype has a count of ten or more. The chain has TRBV19 and TRBJ1-6; no definite D call. Germline V CDR1 and CDR2: LNHDA, SQIVND (reference sequence). This CDR3 contains 15 residues. V dropped 6 bases and J dropped 9 bases, with 18 bases sitting between them. The CDR3 sequence is CASRSARGSSSPLHF. The CDR3 region has the DNA TGTGCCAGTAGATCAGCTCGGGGAAGCAGTTCACCCCTCCACTTT.

The chain recombines TRBV20-1 with TRBJ2-1, with D possibly TRBD1 on 6 matching bases. The V and J ends lost 1 base and 6 bases respectively, with 10 bases between them. The CDR3 sequence is 13 residues long. Germline CDR1 reads DFQATT; CDR2 reads SNEGSKA (reference sequence). The CDR3 here is CSARGFRGNEQFF. As DNA, the CDR3 is TGCAGTGCTAGAGGTTTCAGGGGCAATGAGCAGTTCTTC.

This clonotype came up many times. The chain carries TRBV30 and TRBJ1-1; possible D gene TRBD1, 5 bases. CDR3 size: 14 residues. The V end lost 1 base, the J end lost 4 bases, and 13 bases lay between the germline ends. Germline V gene lookup returns CDR1 GTSNPN and CDR2 SVGIG (reference sequence). This CDR3 is CAWSALQVVTEAFF. In DNA form, the CDR3 reads TGTGCCTGGAGTGCCTTACAGGTGGTCACTGAAGCTTTCTTT. The whole variable domain, remainder taken from reference TRBV30 and TRBJ1-1, is SQTIHQWPATLVQPVGSPLSLECTVEGTSNPNLYWYRQAAGRGLQLLFYSVGIGQISSEVPQNLSASRPQDRQFILSSKKLLLSDSGFYLCAWSALQVVTEAFFGQGTRLTVV.

Many counts were recorded for this clonotype. The V and J genes are TRBV29-1 and TRBJ2-5; 8 bases align to TRBD1. This CDR3 region has 13 residues. Per the germline V gene, CDR1 is SQVTM and CDR2 is ANQGSEA. V trimming: 4 bases; J trimming: 3 bases; junction bases outside the gene matches: 4. Here the CDR3 reads CSVAAGGKETQYF. CDR3 DNA: TGCAGCGTTGCGGCAGGGGGCAAAGAGACCCAGTACTTC.